Described below is a single T cell receptor (beta chain) sequence and its context. Clones were sequenced by immunoSEQ multiplex PCR, and TCRdb holds only the in-frame ones, with some missing. The table lists tens of thousands of clones, 85% to 95% of them singletons, with roughly 6.4% in the top ten. Blood got drawn at baseline, again on cycle 4 day 1, and then on cycle 7 day 1. The data were taken from a study of OX40 agonist ivuxolimab in advanced cancers. Overall study: Ivuxolimab, an agonistic anti-OX40 (CD134) antibody, was given to patients. Three patients, one with hepatocellular carcinoma and two with cutaneous melanoma, achieved partial responses.

CDR3 size: 12 residues. Germline V gene lookup returns CDR1 SEHNR and CDR2 FQNEAQ (reference sequence). V was trimmed by 3 bases and J by 4 bases, leaving 7 bases between them. The input for sequencing was CD4+ or CD8+ T cells sorted from blood, taken in a trial of the OX40 agonist ivuxolimab. This chain joins TRBV7-9 and TRBJ2-7; D might be TRBD1 (6 bases). The TCR was taken from an adult with an advanced solid tumor such as melanoma, head and neck, liver or kidney cancer. The CDR3 spells CASSFQGYEQYF. DNA for the CDR3: TGTGCCAGCAGCTTCCAGGGGTACGAGCAGTACTTC. The complete variable domain, with remaining parts taken from reference TRBV7-9 and TRBJ2-7, reads DTGVSQNPRHKITKRGQNVTFRCDPISEHNRLYWYRQTLGQGPEFLTYFQNEAQLEKSRLLSDRFSAERPKGSFSTLEIQRTEQGDSAMYLCASSFQGYEQYFGPGTRLTVT.